One and the same sample provided the 29 T cell receptor beta chains below, sequenced in a study of naive and memory T cell subsets. Amplification of ligated cDNA took four PCR rounds with SP2 and nested alpha and beta constant primers. TCRdb reprocessed the UMI-ligation and nested PCR reads with MiXCR, giving one entry per CDR3 protein. The sample carries some 30,000 distinct CDR3 sequences, 5.5% to 7.5% recorded once. The treatment denotes: skin biopsy from PPD injection site in Mantoux-positive individual. An oligonucleotide containing a UMI was ligated to the 3' end of TCR cDNA. Sequences were derived from skin, sampled from a tuberculin skin test site. These receptors came from an adult in good health.

Ten or more counts support this clonotype. The V call is TRBV7-2, the J call TRBJ2-1; 11 nucleotides match TRBD2. V lost 2 bases to trimming and J lost 6 bases; unmatched junction nucleotides: 3. The CDR3 consists of 15 residues. The germline V gene encodes CDR1 SGHTA and CDR2 FQGNSA. CDR3 protein: CASSLNSGGANEQFF. The CDR3 DNA reads as TGTGCCAGCAGCTTAAATAGCGGGGGGGCCAATGAGCAGTTCTTC.

This clonotype was observed many times. This sequence joins TRBV12-3 or TRBV12-4 and TRBJ1-2, with TRBD1 identical over 7 bases. CDR3 length: 14 amino acids. J gave up 2 bases and V 3 bases, and 3 bases lay outside the gene matches. As DNA, the CDR3 is TGTGCCAGCAGTTTGGACAGGATCAACTATGGCTACACCTTC. Residues: CASSLDRINYGYTF.

This clonotype was counted ten times or more. V is TRBV24-1 and J is TRBJ2-1, with D perhaps assigned TRBD1 or TRBD2 (5 bases each). There are 12 residues in the CDR3. Between the trimmed V and J ends, which lost 9 bases and 4 bases, there was a span of 9 bases. The germline CDR1 and CDR2 sequences are KGHDR and SFDVKD. CDR3 loop: CATGTAYNEQFF. The CDR3 coding sequence is TGTGCCACCGGGACGGCTTACAATGAGCAGTTCTTC.

This clonotype showed up many times. CDR3 protein: CSAREARRNTGELFF. The CDR3 DNA sequence: TGCAGTGCTAGAGAGGCTAGACGAAACACCGGGGAGCTGTTTTTT. The chain is built from TRBV20-1 and TRBJ2-2; D call uncertain. The CDR3 has 15 amino acids. Germline-derived CDR1 and CDR2 are DFQATT and SNEGSKA (reference sequence). The V end was cut by 0 bases, the J end by 2 bases, with 10 bases between.

This clonotype was seen at least ten times. The genes are TRBV18 and TRBJ2-3; TRBD1 matches 9 bases. The germline gives CDR1 KGHSH, CDR2 LQKENI. V was pared by 3 bases and J by 4 bases, with 8 bases of the junction left unmatched. There are 16 residues in the CDR3. The CDR3 spells CASSPAQGAQSDTQYF. The DNA of the CDR3 is TGTGCCAGCTCACCGGCACAGGGGGCGCAGTCAGATACGCAGTATTTT.

This clonotype ranks as medium-sized. In nucleotides, the CDR3 is TGTGCCACCCTACTAGGACAGGGCGCGACCGGGGAGCTGTTTTTT. It encodes CATLLGQGATGELFF. V is TRBV2 and J is TRBJ2-2; TRBD1 agrees at 8 bases. This CDR3 spans 15 amino acids. The V gene's germline CDR1 is SNHLY and CDR2 FYNNEI. Germline trimming cut 10 bases from V and 5 bases from J; bases unmatched to any gene: 12. The whole variable domain, filled in from reference TRBV2 and TRBJ2-2, reads EPEVTQTPSHQVTQMGQEVILRCVPISNHLYFYWYRQILGQKVEFLVSFYNNEISEKSEIFDDQFSVERPDGSNFTLKIRSTKLEDSAMYFCATLLGQGATGELFFGEGSRLTVL.

This clonotype appeared a few times. DNA of the CDR3: TGTGCCAGCAGTCCCCACGGGGGGACCTCAACCACTGAAGCTTTCTTT. Translating gives CASSPHGGTSTTEAFF. The rearrangement uses TRBV12-3 or TRBV12-4 and TRBJ1-1, with a tentative D call TRBD1 (5 bases). Trimming cost V 5 bases and J 4 bases, with 20 bases left between them. CDR3 size: 16 residues.

This clonotype showed up many times. The V gene is TRBV5-6, the J gene TRBJ2-1, with 12 bases aligning to TRBD2. Germline CDR1 is SGHDT and CDR2 is YYEEEE. Trimming at V came to 3 bases and at J to 1 base, leaving 8 bases not matched to a gene. The CDR3 has 18 residues. The CDR3 bases are TGTGCCAGCAGCTCCCGGACTAGCGGGGTTACTTCCTACAATGAGCAGTTCTTC. Its protein is CASSSRTSGVTSYNEQFF.

Ten or more counts support this clonotype. This chain connects TRBV29-1 to TRBJ1-2, with D possibly TRBD1 on 6 matching bases. CDR3 length equals 14 residues. The germline V gene has CDR1 SQVTM and CDR2 ANQGSEA. Trimming cost V 0 bases and J 4 bases, with 12 bases left between them. CDR3 in DNA: TGCAGCGTTGAAGAAGGAGGGGGTTCCTATGGCTACACCTTC. It yields the protein CSVEEGGGSYGYTF. Looking up the rest from reference TRBV29-1 and TRBJ1-2 gives the full variable domain: SAVISQKPSRDICQRGTSLTIQCQVDSQVTMMFWYRQQPGQSLTLIATANQGSEATYESGFVIDKFPISRPNLTFSTLTVSNMSPEDSSIYLCSVEEGGGSYGYTFGSGTRLTVV.

Worth noting for this clonotype: A single base separates this from a much larger clone, so it may be a read error. V is TRBV5-1 and J is TRBJ1-1; 7 nucleotides match TRBD1. Germline CDR1 and CDR2: SGHRS and YFSETQ. Trimming took 2 bases from V and 5 from J; bases not matched to a gene: 6. The CDR3 has 14 residues. The CDR3 loop reads CASSFKGGRTEAFF. For the CDR3, the DNA is TGCGCCAGCAGCTTTAAAGGGGGCCGAACTGAAGCTTTCTTT.

J is TRBJ2-7 and V is TRBV4-2, with a possible D match to TRBD2 (6 bases). V was clipped by 3 bases and J by 5 bases, with 8 bases between them. In germline, CDR1 is LGHNA, CDR2 YNFKEQ. The CDR3 extends over 12 amino acids. The DNA for the CDR3 is TGTGCCAGCAGCCAGCCGGGGGACGAGCAGTACTTC. It translates to CASSQPGDEQYF.

On this clonotype: The DNA is omitted, as the CDR3 cannot be located on it reliably, and the CDR3 follows TCRdb's listing. The chain couples TRBV11-2 to TRBJ1-4. The CDR3 is 16 residues long, ends included. Per the germline V gene, CDR1 is SGHAT and CDR2 is FQNNGV. The CDR3 loop reads CASSFGSGITNEKLFF.

This clonotype is judged medium-sized. The genes are TRBV25-1 and TRBJ1-1; the D is unclear. Deletions cut 3 bases from V and 4 bases from J, with 3 bases between. The germline V gene has CDR1 MGHDK and CDR2 SYGVNS. The CDR3 extends over 11 amino acids. CDR3 sequence (DNA): TGTGCCAGCAGTGACAGCACTGAAGCTTTCTTT. Amino acids: CASSDSTEAFF.

This clonotype occurred a few times. This chain links TRBV11-2 with TRBJ1-6, with D uncertain. The CDR3 runs to 13 residues. Germline V gene lookup returns CDR1 SGHAT and CDR2 FQNNGV. Trimming removed 11 bases from V and 6 bases from J, with 14 bases in between. For the CDR3, the DNA is TGTGCCGGCGAGGAGATACCTAATTCACCCCTCCACTTT. This codes for CAGEEIPNSPLHF.

This clonotype was counted many times. CDR3 nucleotide sequence: TGCAGTGCTATCGGTAGCGGGGGAAGCGGCGGACAAGAGACCCAGTACTTC. As protein: CSAIGSGGSGGQETQYF. The rearrangement links TRBV20-1 to TRBJ2-5; 9 positions match TRBD2. The CDR3 has 17 residues. Losses at the gene ends were 4 bases for V and 2 bases for J; bases not matched to a gene: 14. CDR1 and CDR2 from the germline V gene are DFQATT and SNEGSKA (reference sequence).

The sample holds many counts of this clonotype. This sequence joins TRBV7-8 and TRBJ2-5; D might be TRBD2 (6 bases). V was clipped by 4 bases and J by 2 bases, with 8 bases between them. The CDR3 has 13 residues. Germline loops: CDR1 SGHVS, CDR2 FQNEAQ. The CDR3 DNA sequence: TGTGCCAGCAGCTCGGGACTGCAAGAGACCCAGTACTTC. Its protein product is CASSSGLQETQYF. Drawing the rest from reference TRBV7-8 and TRBJ2-5, the complete variable domain is GAGVSQSPRYKVAKRGQDVALRCDPISGHVSLFWYQQALGQGPEFLTYFQNEAQLDKSGLPSDRFFAERPEGSVSTLKIQRTQQEDSAVYLCASSSGLQETQYFGPGTRLLVL.

This clonotype was found many times. The CDR3 coding sequence is TGTGCCAGCAGCTTCGACGACTCCTATAATTCACCCCTCCACTTT. Encoded protein: CASSFDDSYNSPLHF. V is TRBV6-5 and J is TRBJ1-6; no clear D. Germline V gives CDR1 MNHEY, CDR2 SVGAGI. The CDR3 spans 15 residues. The V end lost 6 bases, the J end lost 0 bases, and 9 bases lay between the germline ends.

A word on this clonotype: Possible read error: a much larger clone is one base away. V gene TRBV6-6 combines with J gene TRBJ2-7, with D tentatively TRBD1 or TRBD2 (5 bases each). Germline V gene data show CDR1 as MNHNY and CDR2 as SVGAGI (reference sequence). The CDR3 consists of 15 residues. V lost 8 bases to trimming and J lost 2 bases, with 19 bases between them. The CDR3 spells CASSHSGTDPYEQYF. DNA of the CDR3: TGTGCCAGCTCCCATTCCGGGACGGACCCCTACGAGCAGTACTTC.

A note on this clonotype: This could be a read error, since a much larger clone is one nucleotide away. The chain uses TRBV7-9 and TRBJ2-7; D is possibly TRBD1 (6 bases). This CDR3 has 14 amino acids. The germline V and J ends were trimmed by 8 bases and 6 bases, with 20 bases remaining between them. CDR1 and CDR2 (germline): SEHNR, FQNEAQ (reference sequence). CDR3 in amino acids: CASGKASHRVEQYF. CDR3 bases: TGTGCCAGCGGCAAGGCTTCTCACAGGGTCGAGCAGTACTTC. The entire variable domain, with the rest obtained from reference TRBV7-9 and TRBJ2-7, is as follows: DTGVSQNPRHKITKRGQNVTFRCDPISEHNRLYWYRQTLGQGPEFLTYFQNEAQLEKSRLLSDRFSAERPKGSFSTLEIQRTEQGDSAMYLCASGKASHRVEQYFGPGTRLTVT.

This clonotype was found a few times. The V and J genes are TRBV9 and TRBJ1-2, with 7 bases fitting TRBD1. The CDR3 is made up of 17 amino acids. CDR1 and CDR2 (germline): SGDLS, YYNGEE. The J segment lost 8 bases and the V segment lost 4 bases, leaving 20 bases of the junction unmatched. Written as DNA, the CDR3 is TGTGCCAGCAGCCTAGGGACAGCCAAAACATCGACAGGAGGCTACACCTTC. Its translation is CASSLGTAKTSTGGYTF. Supplemented by reference TRBV9 and TRBJ1-2, the full variable domain reads DSGVTQTPKHLITATGQRVTLRCSPRSGDLSVYWYQQSLDQGLQFLIQYYNGEERAKGNILERFSAQQFPDLHSELNLSSLELGDSALYFCASSLGTAKTSTGGYTFGSGTRLTVV.

This clonotype was counted at least ten times. CDR3 in amino acids: CASSLGLAGGLDTQYF. CDR3 DNA: TGTGCCAGCAGCTTAGGACTAGCGGGGGGCCTGGATACGCAGTATTTT. The gene calls are TRBV7-9 and TRBJ2-3; 13 positions match TRBD2. The V and J ends lost 1 base and 6 bases, in that order; junction bases with no gene match: 4. The CDR3 has 16 amino acids. Germline V CDR1 and CDR2: SEHNR, FQNEAQ (reference sequence).

This clonotype is medium-sized. The chain has TRBV7-3 and TRBJ2-1; D is possibly TRBD1 (6 bases). This CDR3 contains 17 residues. V lost 1 base and J 0 bases, leaving 13 bases between the germline ends. Germline CDR1 is SGHTA and CDR2 is FQGTGA. CDR3 residues: CASSLMGAPSSYNEQFF. Here the CDR3 DNA reads TGTGCCAGCAGCTTAATGGGGGCCCCCAGCTCCTACAATGAGCAGTTCTTC.

CDR3 protein: CASSDGGGADTQYF. CDR3 in DNA: TGTGCCAGCAGTGACGGCGGGGGCGCAGATACGCAGTATTTT. The rearrangement uses TRBV6-4 and TRBJ2-3; D possibly corresponds to TRBD2 (7 bases). V lost 2 bases, J lost 4 bases, and 10 bases lay in between. This CDR3 region has 14 residues. Germline V CDR1 and CDR2: MRHNA, SNTAGT.

This clonotype was counted ten times or more. This chain joins TRBV3-1 and TRBJ2-3; the match to TRBD2 covers 10 bases. The CDR3 consists of 17 residues. V lost 1 base and J lost 0; bases outside the gene matches: 4. Germline V lookup: CDR1 LGHDT, CDR2 YNNKEL (reference sequence). The CDR3 is CASSQVGTSASTDTQYF. CDR3 DNA: TGTGCCAGCAGCCAAGTGGGGACTAGCGCAAGCACAGATACGCAGTATTTT.

This clonotype showed up many times. The genes are TRBV20-1 and TRBJ1-2, with TRBD1 as a possible D gene (6 bases). Trimming removed 1 base from V and 2 bases from J, with 14 bases in between. CDR3 length equals 15 residues. Germline CDR1 reads DFQATT; CDR2 reads SNEGSKA (reference sequence). CDR3 DNA sequence: TGCAGTGCTAGAGGCGCTAACAGGGAAAACTATGGCTACACCTTC. It is translated as CSARGANRENYGYTF.

The table lists this clonotype with a few counts. The V and J genes are TRBV11-2 and TRBJ1-2; D remains unclear. The V and J ends lost 2 bases and 2 bases respectively, with 9 bases between them. Germline-derived CDR1 and CDR2 are SGHAT and FQNNGV. This CDR3 is built from 14 residues. CDR3 sequence (DNA): TGTGCCAGCAGCTTAAAGACCCAAAACTATGGCTACACCTTC. Translated, it gives CASSLKTQNYGYTF.

By share, this clonotype counts as medium-sized. This sequence joins TRBV29-1 and TRBJ2-5, with D possibly TRBD1 on 6 matching bases. The CDR3 covers 13 residues. Per the germline V gene, CDR1 is SQVTM and CDR2 is ANQGSEA. The V end lost 6 bases, the J end lost 1 base, and 12 bases lay between the germline ends. CDR3 loop: CSVLTGPQETQYF. CDR3 in DNA: TGCAGCGTGCTGACAGGACCCCAAGAGACCCAGTACTTC.

This clonotype was recorded at least ten times. The chain uses TRBV5-1 and TRBJ2-5, with no clear D. CDR3 size: 11 residues. Germline V lookup: CDR1 SGHRS, CDR2 YFSETQ. The ends were cut back, 4 bases at V and 2 bases at J, with 3 bases in the middle. The CDR3: CASSIQETQYF. DNA for the CDR3: TGCGCCAGCAGCATTCAAGAGACCCAGTACTTC.

This clonotype is medium-sized by share. The gene calls are TRBV5-1 and TRBJ2-5; D ambiguous. CDR1 and CDR2 (germline): SGHRS, YFSETQ. This CDR3 region has 14 residues. Trimming shortened V by 0 bases and J by 3 bases, and 9 bases separated the two germline ends. CDR3 nucleotides: TGCGCCAGCAGCTTGGAAGGCCCCGAAGAGACCCAGTACTTC. This translates into CASSLEGPEETQYF.